Shown below are 8 T cell receptor beta chains from a single sample sequenced in a study of cytomegalovirus exposure and HLA in healthy donors (dated by TCRdb to 2017 to 2019). Library construction relied on the immunoSEQ multiplex PCR assay. The multiplex PCR relied on a mix of 60 forward primers for TCR Vbeta segments and 13 reverse primers for TCR Jbeta segments. TCRdb limited this immuneACCESS table to in-frame rearrangements with V and J called. A share of clones is missing; checked studies link under half to unresolved V genes, and the rest is unexplained. This sample comprises approximately 160,000 clones, about three quarters of them detected only once. The ten most abundant clones make up approximately 2.4% of the sample. The sequenced sample was PBMCs. All receptors come from a woman aged 40-49 years in good health and CMV-seropositive.

This clone was counted once. The J gene is TRBJ1-3, the V gene TRBV5-5, with TRBD1 as a possible D gene (5 bases). CDR1 is SGHKS, CDR2 YYEKEE, per germline (reference sequence). This CDR3 is built from 14 residues. V was cut by 7 bases and J by 4 bases, with 15 bases left in between. As DNA, the CDR3 is TGTGCCAGCGCCCAGGGTAATCTCGGAAACACCATATATTTT. Protein product: CASAQGNLGNTIYF.

The chain uses TRBV19 and TRBJ2-1, with a weak D call TRBD2 (5 bases). Germline V gives CDR1 LNHDA, CDR2 SQIVND (reference sequence). The V gene lost 7 bases and the J gene lost 4 bases, with 14 bases spanning the gap. The CDR3 length is 14 residues. CDR3 in DNA: TGTGCCAGTAACCGGGGTGGTACGTACAATGAGCAGTTCTTC. This translates into CASNRGGTYNEQFF.

The count of this clone is one. This chain links TRBV9 with TRBJ1-1; no clear D gene. This CDR3 spans 13 amino acids. CDR1 and CDR2 (germline): SGDLS, YYNGEE. V lost 4 bases to trimming and J lost 5 bases, with 12 bases between them. The CDR3 region is CASSLYEWTEAFF. The CDR3 DNA reads as TGTGCCAGCAGCCTCTACGAGTGGACTGAAGCTTTCTTT.

This clone was counted a few times. The chain has TRBV19 and TRBJ1-4, with D unclear. The ends were cut back, 3 bases at V and 10 bases at J, with 15 bases in the middle. The CDR3 has 14 residues. Germline V gene sequence: CDR1 LNHDA, CDR2 SQIVND (reference sequence). The DNA for the CDR3 is TGTGCCAGTAGTATTATGGTTAATGATAGAAAACTGTTTTTT. Protein sequence: CASSIMVNDRKLFF.

This clone was recorded only once. This chain joins TRBV5-8 and TRBJ2-1; maybe TRBD1 (5 bases). CDR1 is SGHTS, CDR2 YDEGEE, per germline. The ends were cut back, 5 bases at V and 4 bases at J, with 16 bases in the middle. This CDR3 has 15 residues. CDR3 nucleotide sequence: TGTGCCAGCAGGCCCCGCGGTGACAGATACAATGAGCAGTTCTTC. It codes for CASRPRGDRYNEQFF.

The rearrangement joins TRBV10-3 to TRBJ1-1, with D perhaps TRBD1 (6 bases). Trimming cost V 7 bases and J 4 bases, with 13 bases left between them. The CDR3 spans 13 residues. Per the germline V gene, CDR1 is ENHRY and CDR2 is SYGVKD. CDR3 DNA sequence: TGTGCCATCACCTCACAGGGCAGCACTGAAGCTTTCTTT. Translation gives CAITSQGSTEAFF.

The V gene is TRBV11-3, the J gene TRBJ2-2, with D perhaps TRBD1 (6 bases). V gave up 5 bases and J gave up 6 bases, with 16 bases separating them. CDR1 is SGHNT and CDR2 is YENEEA in the germline V gene. The CDR3 is made up of 15 amino acids. This CDR3 reads CASSNSPGASGELFF. CDR3 DNA sequence: TGTGCCAGCAGCAATAGTCCAGGGGCGTCCGGGGAGCTGTTTTTT.

The V gene is TRBV7-8, the J gene TRBJ1-5, with TRBD1 identical over 7 bases. Losses at the gene ends were 3 bases for V and 11 bases for J; bases not matched to a gene: 4. Per the germline V gene, CDR1 is SGHVS and CDR2 is FQNEAQ. CDR3 size: 12 residues. CDR3: CASSFTGEAQHF. The CDR3 DNA reads as TGTGCCAGCAGCTTCACAGGGGAGGCCCAGCATTTT.